Below are 24 T cell receptor beta chains sequenced from a single sample in a study of regulatory T cells in long-lasting Graves disease. The time point is: persistent/refractory GD, antithyroid drugs over 5 years with positive TRAb. PBMC RNA served as the TCR library source. Arm-PCR with iRepertoire HTBI primers amplified the CDR3 regions for these TCR beta libraries. TCRdb re-called the multiplex PCR reads with MiXCR, one entry per CDR3 protein. Seen here are 300,000 or so distinct CDR3 sequences, around a fifth observed once, and the top ten hold 29%. Specimen: peripheral blood mononuclear cells (PBMCs), collected when the disease was refractory, from a patient treated with antithyroid drugs. Receptors originate from a female donor with Graves disease.

This chain connects TRBV5-1 to TRBJ1-6, with 9 positions matching TRBD1. Germline V lookup: CDR1 SGHRS, CDR2 YFSETQ. V dropped 1 base and J dropped 9; count of bases not matched to a gene: 2. The CDR3 totals 14 residues. As DNA, the CDR3 is TGCGCCAGCAGCTTGACGGACAGGGGTTCACCCCTCCACTTT. It codes for CASSLTDRGSPLHF.

At least ten counts were recorded for this clonotype. CDR3 loop: CASSLDREYTEAFF. DNA of the CDR3: TGTGCCAGCAGCTTAGACAGGGAGTACACTGAAGCTTTCTTT. This chain links TRBV11-2 with TRBJ1-1, with D possibly TRBD1 on 5 matching bases. Germline-derived CDR1 and CDR2 are SGHAT and FQNNGV. V was clipped by 0 bases and J by 3 bases, with 8 bases between them. The CDR3 contains 14 residues.

This clonotype has a count of ten or more. The chain has TRBV20-1 and TRBJ2-7, with D perhaps matching TRBD2 (6 bases). The germline V gene has CDR1 DFQATT and CDR2 SNEGSKA (reference sequence). The CDR3 consists of 11 residues. V was shortened by 6 bases and J by 7 bases, with 13 bases between the two germline ends. CDR3 sequence reads: CSAQTSGEQYF. DNA of the CDR3: TGCAGTGCGCAGACTAGTGGGGAGCAGTACTTC.

DNA of the CDR3: TGTGCCACCAGCAGAGACGACGGGGGCTTAGAGACCCAGTACTTC. It codes for CATSRDDGGLETQYF. This chain joins TRBV15 and TRBJ2-5, with D perhaps given as TRBD1 or TRBD2 (6 bases each). The germline V and J ends were trimmed by 0 bases and 4 bases, with 12 bases remaining between them. CDR3 length: 15 residues. Per germline, CDR1 LNHNV and CDR2 YYDKDF (reference sequence).

This clonotype was counted only a few times. The rearrangement joins TRBV5-1 to TRBJ1-6, with D uncertain. This CDR3 has 14 amino acids. V lost 3 bases to trimming and J lost 9 bases, with 13 bases between them. Germline V gene lookup returns CDR1 SGHRS and CDR2 YFSETQ. The CDR3, as DNA: TGCGCCAGCAGCTACGACGTACCACTTTCACCCCTCCACTTT. The encoded protein is CASSYDVPLSPLHF.

The chain employs TRBV18 and TRBJ2-2, with no clear D. The CDR3 consists of 13 residues. V lost 8 bases and J lost 6, with 13 bases in between. Germline CDR1 KGHSH, CDR2 LQKENI. The CDR3 coding sequence is TGTGCCAGCCTGGAACATCCTCCCGGGGAGCTGTTTTTT. Protein: CASLEHPPGELFF. Combining the CDR3 with reference TRBV18 and TRBJ2-2 gives the whole variable domain NAGVMQNPRHLVRRRGQEARLRCSPMKGHSHVYWYRQLPEEGLKFMVYLQKENIIDESGMPKERFSAEFPKEGPSILRIQQVVRGDSAAYFCASLEHPPGELFFGEGSRLTVL.

This clonotype is classed as medium-sized. This chain uses TRBV11-2 with TRBJ2-7; D may be TRBD1 (5 bases). CDR3 size: 13 residues. Looked up from germline, CDR1 is SGHAT and CDR2 is FQNNGV. Deletions cut 3 bases from V and 5 bases from J, with 11 bases between. The CDR3 reads CASSFLQGDEQYF. The DNA for the CDR3 is TGTGCCAGCAGCTTCCTGCAAGGGGACGAGCAGTACTTC.

V gene TRBV5-1 combines with J gene TRBJ2-2; 10 positions agree with TRBD2. V shed 4 bases, J shed 0 bases, and the junction held 6 bases outside the gene matches. The CDR3 consists of 17 residues. The germline V gene has CDR1 SGHRS and CDR2 YFSETQ. The CDR3 DNA is TGCGCCAGCAGCCCTTGGACTAGCGGACCGAACACCGGGGAGCTGTTTTTT. As protein: CASSPWTSGPNTGELFF.

The rearrangement uses TRBV19 and TRBJ2-7, with 11 bases matching TRBD1. V lost 5 bases and J lost 3; bases outside the gene matches: 9. Looked up from germline, CDR1 is LNHDA and CDR2 is SQIVND (reference sequence). This CDR3 has 16 amino acids. The CDR3 here is CASSVGSGTGGYEQYF. CDR3 sequence (DNA): TGTGCCAGTAGTGTCGGATCCGGGACAGGGGGCTACGAGCAGTACTTC.

V and J are TRBV11-2 and TRBJ2-1; D is unclear. Trimming removed 6 bases from V and 8 bases from J, with 8 bases in between. The germline V gene has CDR1 SGHAT and CDR2 FQNNGV. The CDR3 sequence is 11 residues long. The CDR3 sequence is CASSYVYEQFF. The CDR3, as DNA: TGTGCCAGCAGTTACGTATATGAGCAGTTCTTC.

This clonotype was seen many times. The chain has TRBV28 and TRBJ1-5, with D possibly being TRBD1 (6 bases). Germline V gene sequence: CDR1 MDHEN, CDR2 SYDVKM. Deletions cut 11 bases from V and 3 bases from J, with 20 bases between. The CDR3 has 15 residues. CDR3 coding DNA: TGTGCCTCCTACATAAGGGGGGGTGACAATCAGCCCCAGCATTTT. Encoded protein: CASYIRGGDNQPQHF.

This clonotype was observed many times. This sequence joins TRBV12-3 or TRBV12-4 and TRBJ2-5; D perhaps matches TRBD2 (6 bases). The CDR3 is 15 amino acids. V was pared by 3 bases and J by 0 bases, with 11 bases between. DNA of the CDR3: TGTGCCAGCAGTTTTCGGGGCGGGGACCAAGAGACCCAGTACTTC. It is translated as CASSFRGGDQETQYF.

This clonotype was seen repeatedly, ten times or more. The gene calls are TRBV7-8 and TRBJ1-2; D not resolved. The CDR3 contains 16 residues. V shed 0 bases and J shed 8 bases, with 19 bases lying between them. Germline V gene lookup returns CDR1 SGHVS and CDR2 FQNEAQ. Here the CDR3 reads CASSLALASRSYGYTF. The CDR3 nucleotides read TGTGCCAGCAGCTTAGCGCTTGCATCAAGGAGCTACGGCTACACCTTC.

Concerning this clonotype: A far larger clone is only one base removed, so a read error is likely. V is TRBV12-3 or TRBV12-4 and J is TRBJ1-2; TRBD1 matches 12 bases. The CDR3 is 15 amino acids. The J segment lost 5 bases and the V segment lost 3 bases, leaving 4 bases of the junction unmatched. CDR3 sequence reads: CASSFGDRGPYGYTF. The CDR3 DNA sequence: TGTGCCAGCAGTTTCGGGGACAGGGGGCCTTATGGCTACACCTTC.

This clonotype was seen many times. The gene calls are TRBV30 and TRBJ2-7; 11 bases line up with TRBD1. V was pared by 2 bases and J by 3 bases, with 9 bases of the junction left unmatched. Germline CDR1 and CDR2: GTSNPN and SVGIG (reference sequence). The CDR3 covers 16 residues. The CDR3, as DNA: TGTGCCTGGAGTAATAAAGGGACAGGGGGACACTACGAGCAGTACTTC. This encodes CAWSNKGTGGHYEQYF.

This clonotype was observed many times. This sequence joins TRBV10-3 and TRBJ2-7, with 7 bases aligning to TRBD1. The CDR3 length is 11 residues. V gave up 9 bases and J gave up 4 bases; unmatched junction bases: 3. Looked up from germline, CDR1 is ENHRY and CDR2 is SYGVKD. The CDR3 region is CAIWTGYEQYF. DNA of the CDR3: TGTGCCATTTGGACAGGTTACGAGCAGTACTTC.

This clonotype was seen only a few times. The chain employs TRBV5-1 and TRBJ2-2; D gene unclear. The V and J ends lost 0 bases and 6 bases respectively, with 12 bases between them. Germline lookup yields CDR1 SGHRS and CDR2 YFSETQ. CDR3 length: 15 residues. The CDR3 bases are TGCGCCAGCAGCTTGGCGGCCGACAATTCCGGGGAGCTGTTTTTT. Translation: CASSLAADNSGELFF.

This chain uses TRBV7-9 with TRBJ2-5, with D uncertain. CDR1 is SEHNR and CDR2 is FQNEAQ in the germline V gene (reference sequence). This CDR3 has 13 amino acids. Trimming took 11 bases from V and 5 from J, leaving 18 bases between them. The CDR3 coding sequence is TGTGCCGGCGCCCCTCCGGTCGTGGAGACCCAGTACTTC. As protein: CAGAPPVVETQYF.

The V and J genes are TRBV5-1 and TRBJ2-1; no clear D gene. V lost 0 bases and J lost 9, with 10 bases in between. This CDR3 contains 13 residues. CDR1 SGHRS and CDR2 YFSETQ come from the germline V gene. CDR3 coding DNA: TGCGCCAGCAGCTTGGCCGGACGCTCTGAGCAGTTCTTC. This gives the protein CASSLAGRSEQFF.

A few counts support this clonotype. Compared with germline, one end of the junction differs, possibly owing to a read error. The chain employs TRBV25-1 and TRBJ2-7; no reliable D call. This CDR3 comprises 14 residues. Germline CDR1 reads MGHDK; CDR2 reads SYGVNS. As DNA, the CDR3 is TGTGCCAGCAGTGAATGGTCCAACAAGTACGAGCAGCACTTC. Encoded protein: CASSEWSNKYEQHF.

The chain recombines TRBV11-3 with TRBJ1-5, with D possibly TRBD1 on 5 matching bases. CDR1 SGHNT and CDR2 YENEEA come from the germline V gene. CDR3 size: 14 residues. With 2 bases removed from V and 9 bases from J, the gap between germline ends came to 14 bases. The CDR3 here is CASSLISRVRPQHF. As DNA, the CDR3 is TGTGCCAGCAGCTTAATATCCAGGGTACGGCCCCAGCATTTT. Combining the CDR3 with reference TRBV11-3 and TRBJ1-5 gives the whole variable domain EAGVVQSPRYKIIEKKQPVAFWCNPISGHNTLYWYLQNLGQGPELLIRYENEEAVDDSQLPKDRFSAERLKGVDSTLKIQPAELGDSAVYLCASSLISRVRPQHFGDGTRLSIL.

This clonotype was recorded at least ten times. The chain links TRBV5-1 to TRBJ2-2, with D maybe TRBD1 (6 bases). The CDR3 spans 16 residues. The germline V and J ends were trimmed by 0 bases and 4 bases, with 13 bases remaining between them. Germline V gene lookup returns CDR1 SGHRS and CDR2 YFSETQ. The CDR3, as DNA: TGCGCCAGCAGCTTGGCGGGACAAGGACTCACCGGGGAGCTGTTTTTT. As protein: CASSLAGQGLTGELFF.

About this clonotype: This is likely an artifact of a read error, given a far larger clone one base away. Since the CDR3 does not end with the conserved phenylalanine or tryptophan, this likely comes from a read error. This rearrangement joins TRBV7-9 to TRBJ2-5, with D unresolved. CDR1 is SEHNR, CDR2 FQNEAQ, per germline (reference sequence). CDR3 length: 14 amino acids. Trimming left V 1 base short and J 5 bases short, with 11 bases between. The CDR3 sequence: CASSLGPGGETQYL. DNA for the CDR3: TGTGCCAGCAGCTTAGGGCCGGGTGGGGAGACCCAGTACCTC.

A few counts support this clonotype. The chain recombines TRBV6-2 or TRBV6-3 with TRBJ1-5; 8 bases map to TRBD1. Germline V gene data show CDR1 as MNHEY and CDR2 as SVGEGT. This CDR3 has 16 amino acids. The V and J ends lost 5 bases and 2 bases, in that order; junction bases with no gene match: 8. Written as DNA, the CDR3 is TGTGCCAGCAGTCGTCCCCCGGGACAGGGCAATCAGCCCCAGCATTTT. It is translated as CASSRPPGQGNQPQHF.